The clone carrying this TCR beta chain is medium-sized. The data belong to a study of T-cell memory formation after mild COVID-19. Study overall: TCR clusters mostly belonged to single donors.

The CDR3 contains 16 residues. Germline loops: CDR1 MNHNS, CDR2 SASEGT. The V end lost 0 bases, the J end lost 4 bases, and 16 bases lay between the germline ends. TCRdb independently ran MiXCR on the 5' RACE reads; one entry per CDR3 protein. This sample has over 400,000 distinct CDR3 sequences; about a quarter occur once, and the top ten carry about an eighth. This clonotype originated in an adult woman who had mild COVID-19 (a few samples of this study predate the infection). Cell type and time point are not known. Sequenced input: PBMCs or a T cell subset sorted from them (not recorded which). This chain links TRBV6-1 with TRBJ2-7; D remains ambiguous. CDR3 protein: CASSEAPPPLGYEQYF. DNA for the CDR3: TGTGCCAGCAGTGAAGCTCCCCCGCCTCTCGGTTACGAGCAGTACTTC.